The entry below gives a single TCR beta chain sequence along with its context. CDR3 length equals 14 residues. Germline V gene sequence: CDR1 KGHSH, CDR2 LQKENI. V shed 5 bases, J shed 2 bases, and the junction held 3 bases outside the gene matches. This specimen belongs to a study of T cell changes during pregnancy in multiple sclerosis. The method was immunoSEQ multiplex PCR; TCRdb's version includes in-frame clones alone and lacks a portion of them. The sample contains about 61,000 clones, over 80% of which appear only once. The chain couples TRBV18 to TRBJ2-7; 10 nucleotides line up with TRBD1. The sample consisted of peripheral blood, taken in the first trimester of pregnancy. The clonotype originates from a female donor in good health, enrolled as a control in a pregnancy study. This CDR3 reads CASSTGQGTYEQYF. CDR3 DNA sequence: TGTGCCAGCTCAACGGGACAGGGGACCTACGAGCAGTACTTC.